Listed here are 10 T cell receptor beta chains from one sample, sequenced in a study of T cells in tumors after PD-1 blockade. TCRdb keeps only in-frame clones here, not all; method: immunoSEQ multiplex PCR. The table records just under 65,000 clones, approximately 74% of them present only once. The starting material was PBMCs, obtained after anti-PD-1 treatment. Receptors originate from a human donor with basal cell carcinoma.

As to this clone: Compared with germline, one end of the junction differs, possibly owing to a read error. J is TRBJ2-3 and V is TRBV6-1, with 7 positions matching TRBD1. The CDR3 contains 15 residues. Germline V lookup: CDR1 MNHNS, CDR2 SASEGT. Here the CDR3 reads CASREGQAGTDTQYF. The CDR3 nucleotides are TGTGCCAGCAGGGAAGGACAGGCGGGCACAGATACGCAGTATTTT.

This clone was observed a few times. The chain couples TRBV13 to TRBJ1-2; TRBD1 matches 8 bases. The V gene's germline CDR1 is PRHDT and CDR2 FYEKMQ (reference sequence). The CDR3 runs to 14 residues. V was pared by 0 bases and J by 4 bases, with 1 base of the junction left unmatched. The DNA of the CDR3 is TGTGCCAGCAGCTTAGGCACAGGGGGCTATGGCTACACCTTC. Protein sequence: CASSLGTGGYGYTF.

The J gene is TRBJ1-3, the V gene TRBV18; D possibly corresponds to TRBD1 (5 bases). V was clipped by 2 bases and J by 3 bases, with 8 bases between them. This CDR3 has 14 residues. CDR1 is KGHSH and CDR2 is LQKENI in the germline V gene. The CDR3 nucleotides read TGTGCCAGCTCACCAGGGGCCTATGGAAACACCATATATTTT. The encoded protein is CASSPGAYGNTIYF. The whole variable domain, filled in from reference TRBV18 and TRBJ1-3, reads NAGVMQNPRHLVRRRGQEARLRCSPMKGHSHVYWYRQLPEEGLKFMVYLQKENIIDESGMPKERFSAEFPKEGPSILRIQQVVRGDSAAYFCASSPGAYGNTIYFGEGSWLTVV.

This rearrangement joins TRBV3-1 (or the pseudogene TRBV3-2) to TRBJ2-5; D may match TRBD1 or TRBD2 (8 bases each). Trimming took 3 bases from V and 4 from J, leaving 18 bases between them. The germline V gene has CDR1 LGHDT and CDR2 YNNKEL (reference sequence). CDR3 length: 16 residues. This chain's CDR3 is CASSHRQGAGGETQYF. CDR3 coding DNA: TGTGCCAGCAGCCACAGGCAGGGGGCGGGGGGAGAGACCCAGTACTTC.

V usage is TRBV12-5 and J usage is TRBJ1-1; no clear D. Germline V gene lookup returns CDR1 LGHNT and CDR2 FRNRAP. This CDR3 spans 13 amino acids. Trimming left V 9 bases short and J 0 bases short, with 11 bases between. The DNA of the CDR3 is TGTGCTAGCAGTCGGCTTATGAACACTGAAGCTTTCTTT. Residues: CASSRLMNTEAFF.

In this sample, this clone turned up once. The chain recombines TRBV7-2 with TRBJ1-5; D unresolved. From germline, CDR1 is SGHTA and CDR2 FQGNSA. With 3 bases removed from V and 3 bases from J, the gap between germline ends came to 6 bases. CDR3 length: 13 amino acids. CDR3 protein: CASSFRDNQPQHF. The DNA for the CDR3 is TGTGCCAGCAGCTTCCGCGACAATCAGCCCCAGCATTTT. The full variable domain, its missing parts supplied by reference TRBV7-2 and TRBJ1-5, is GAGVSQSPSNKVTEKGKDVELRCDPISGHTALYWYRQSLGQGLEFLIYFQGNSAPDKSGLPSDRFSAERTGGSVSTLTIQRTQQEDSAVYLCASSFRDNQPQHFGDGTRLSIL.

V usage is TRBV3-1 (or the pseudogene TRBV3-2) and J usage is TRBJ2-1; TRBD2 aligns across 9 bases. Per the germline V gene, CDR1 is LGHDT and CDR2 is YNNKEL (reference sequence). The CDR3 totals 15 residues. The V segment lost 0 bases and the J segment 10 bases; nucleotides outside the gene matches: 7. The CDR3 loop reads CASSQEGAGGWEQFF. CDR3 nucleotide sequence: TGTGCCAGCAGCCAAGAGGGAGCGGGGGGTTGGGAGCAGTTCTTC.

This clone appeared a few times. This chain links TRBV5-1 with TRBJ1-1, with D maybe TRBD1 (5 bases). Germline V CDR1 and CDR2: SGHRS, YFSETQ. V lost 4 bases, J lost 7 bases, and 26 bases lay in between. This CDR3 region has 17 residues. The CDR3 DNA follows: TGCGCCAGCAGCCCTGAGGGACCCCAAGGGGATTGGATTGAAGCTTTCTTT. It encodes CASSPEGPQGDWIEAFF.

This chain joins TRBV7-2 and TRBJ2-5; 10 nucleotides align to TRBD1. From germline, CDR1 is SGHTA and CDR2 FQGNSA. CDR3 length: 15 residues. The V segment lost 2 bases and the J segment 5 bases; nucleotides outside the gene matches: 5. CDR3 in DNA: TGTGCCAGCAGCTTATTGGACAGGGGGTGGGAGACCCAGTACTTC. Translated, it gives CASSLLDRGWETQYF.

The chain joins TRBV5-4 to TRBJ2-1, with 9 bases that match TRBD2. Germline trimming cut 0 bases from V and 6 bases from J; bases unmatched to any gene: 7. Looked up from germline, CDR1 is SGHNT and CDR2 is YYREEE (reference sequence). The CDR3 is 16 residues long. DNA for the CDR3: TGTGCCAGCAGCTTGGAGGGCGGGGGGGCCCGCAATGAGCAGTTCTTC. Amino acid sequence: CASSLEGGGARNEQFF.